The 3 T cell receptor beta chains in this list originate from one sample, sequenced in a study of identical twins. One entry per CDR3 protein, called by TCRdb with MiXCR from the 5' RACE reads. This sample yields fewer than 450,000 distinct CDR3 sequences, of which 8.5% to 10% are seen a single time; 8% to 10% belongs to the top ten. Sequenced material: naive T cells sorted from blood. These receptors were taken from a woman in her forties or fifties in good health.

This clonotype has only a few counts. This chain links TRBV7-2 with TRBJ2-1, with D possibly being TRBD2 (6 bases). The V end was cut by 6 bases, the J end by 0 bases, with 12 bases between. The CDR3 contains 15 residues. Germline V gene data show CDR1 as SGHTA and CDR2 as FQGNSA. DNA of the CDR3: TGTGCCAGCAGTTCAACTAGCAGCTCCTACAATGAGCAGTTCTTC. The encoded protein is CASSSTSSSYNEQFF.

The gene calls are TRBV11-3 and TRBJ2-7; D gene ambiguous. Germline V gene sequence: CDR1 SGHNT, CDR2 YENEEA. This CDR3 spans 14 amino acids. The V end was cut by 5 bases, the J end by 5 bases, with 16 bases between. The CDR3 loop is CASSDSWVPNEQYF. The CDR3 DNA sequence: TGTGCCAGCAGCGATAGCTGGGTCCCCAACGAGCAGTACTTC.

Many counts were recorded for this clonotype. The V and J genes are TRBV7-8 and TRBJ1-5; TRBD1 is a possible D gene (6 bases). Germline CDR1 and CDR2: SGHVS and FQNEAQ. The CDR3 totals 16 residues. With 2 bases removed from V and 1 base from J, the gap between germline ends came to 12 bases. CDR3 bases: TGTGCCAGCAGCTTAAAAGGCGACAGGAGCAATCAGCCCCAGCATTTT. Protein product: CASSLKGDRSNQPQHF.